A selection of T cell receptor beta chains follows, all from one sample in a study of shared clonotypes between healthy human individuals. Repertoires were generated with immunoSEQ multiplex PCR, while TCRdb's copy carries only in-frame clones and drops some. The sample lists about 550,000 clones, roughly 96% occurring once. The source material was naive CD8+ T cells sorted from blood. The receptors were sampled from a woman aged 25-40 years in good health. Both conserved end residues are part of each CDR3. Fields, in order: D gene, J gene, V gene, clone size, CDR3 length, CDR3 protein, CDR3 DNA. A D gene is named only where the DNA matches it firmly. Some rows mark clone size as missing; the rest say once, few, many or name a class of expanded clone.

d_call: TRBD2; j_call: TRBJ2-7; v_call: TRBV6-5; clone_size: once; cdr3_length: 15; cdr3_aa: CASSYTSGGAYEQYF; cdr3_nt: TGTGCCAGCAGTTATACTAGCGGGGGCGCCTACGAGCAGTACTTC
d_call: TRBD1; j_call: TRBJ2-7; v_call: TRBV27; clone_size: -; cdr3_length: 14; cdr3_aa: CASSSGQSGYEQYF; cdr3_nt: TGTGCCAGCAGTTCGGGACAGTCGGGCTACGAGCAGTACTTC
d_call: TRBD2; j_call: TRBJ2-7; v_call: TRBV13; clone_size: -; cdr3_length: 18; cdr3_aa: CASSTGLSSGPNSYEQYF; cdr3_nt: TGTGCCAGCAGCACCGGGCTTTCTAGCGGTCCCAATTCCTACGAGCAGTACTTC
d_call: -; j_call: TRBJ1-2; v_call: TRBV29-1; clone_size: -; cdr3_length: 15; cdr3_aa: CSVDDLQGQGYGYTF; cdr3_nt: TGCAGCGTTGATGATTTGCAGGGCCAGGGCTATGGCTACACCTTC
d_call: TRBD2; j_call: TRBJ2-5; v_call: TRBV28; clone_size: -; cdr3_length: 15; cdr3_aa: CASSLLAGGVETQYF; cdr3_nt: TGTGCCAGCAGTCTACTAGCGGGAGGGGTAGAGACCCAGTACTTC
d_call: -; j_call: TRBJ2-5; v_call: TRBV7-8; clone_size: once; cdr3_length: 12; cdr3_aa: CASASLSETQYF; cdr3_nt: TGTGCCAGCGCATCTTTATCTGAGACCCAGTACTTC
d_call: -; j_call: TRBJ2-1; v_call: TRBV11-2; clone_size: -; cdr3_length: 12; cdr3_aa: CASSDSVNEQFF; cdr3_nt: TGTGCCAGCAGCGATAGCGTCAATGAGCAGTTCTTC
d_call: -; j_call: TRBJ1-1; v_call: TRBV28; clone_size: -; cdr3_length: 12; cdr3_aa: CASSLDRTEAFF; cdr3_nt: TGTGCCAGCAGTTTAGATAGGACTGAAGCTTTCTTT
d_call: -; j_call: TRBJ2-7; v_call: TRBV5-1; clone_size: -; cdr3_length: 13; cdr3_aa: CASSLTGDYEQYF; cdr3_nt: TGCGCCAGCAGCTTAACAGGAGACTACGAGCAGTACTTC
d_call: TRBD2; j_call: TRBJ2-7; v_call: TRBV28; clone_size: -; cdr3_length: 16; cdr3_aa: CASSLSSLAVAYEQYF; cdr3_nt: TGTGCCAGCAGTTTATCATCCCTAGCGGTAGCCTACGAGCAGTACTTC
d_call: -; j_call: TRBJ2-7; v_call: TRBV5-1; clone_size: -; cdr3_length: 14; cdr3_aa: CASSLGESRYEQYF; cdr3_nt: TGCGCCAGCAGCTTGGGGGAGTCTCGGTACGAGCAGTACTTC
d_call: -; j_call: TRBJ2-5; v_call: TRBV5-6; clone_size: -; cdr3_length: 13; cdr3_aa: CASRQGGDGTQYF; cdr3_nt: TGTGCCAGCAGACAGGGAGGGGATGGGACCCAGTACTTC
d_call: -; j_call: TRBJ2-2; v_call: TRBV5-8; clone_size: -; cdr3_length: 11; cdr3_aa: CASSFFGELFF; cdr3_nt: TGTGCCAGCAGCTTCTTCGGGGAGCTGTTTTTT
d_call: TRBD1; j_call: TRBJ2-7; v_call: TRBV5-1; clone_size: -; cdr3_length: 13; cdr3_aa: CASSLTGVDEQYF; cdr3_nt: TGCGCCAGCAGCTTGACAGGGGTGGACGAGCAGTACTTC
d_call: -; j_call: TRBJ2-5; v_call: TRBV15; clone_size: -; cdr3_length: 15; cdr3_aa: CATSRGSQTQETQYF; cdr3_nt: TGTGCCACCAGCAGAGGATCCCAGACCCAAGAGACCCAGTACTTC
d_call: -; j_call: TRBJ1-2; v_call: TRBV21-1; clone_size: -; cdr3_length: 13; cdr3_aa: CASSNRDRVGYTF; cdr3_nt: TGTGCCAGCAGCAACCGAGACAGGGTCGGCTACACCTTC
d_call: -; j_call: TRBJ1-3; v_call: TRBV9; clone_size: -; cdr3_length: 14; cdr3_aa: CASSVGDSGNTIYF; cdr3_nt: TGTGCCAGCAGCGTAGGGGACTCTGGAAACACCATATATTTT
d_call: TRBD2; j_call: TRBJ2-7; v_call: TRBV11-2; clone_size: -; cdr3_length: 17; cdr3_aa: CASSPRTSGLGPYEQYF; cdr3_nt: TGTGCCAGCAGCCCCCGGACTAGCGGGCTAGGGCCCTACGAGCAGTACTTC
d_call: -; j_call: TRBJ2-3; v_call: TRBV27; clone_size: -; cdr3_length: 12; cdr3_aa: CASSLNTDTQYF; cdr3_nt: TGTGCCAGCAGTTTAAATACAGATACGCAGTATTTT
d_call: -; j_call: TRBJ2-7; v_call: TRBV28; clone_size: -; cdr3_length: 16; cdr3_aa: CASSSTKLFRSYEQYF; cdr3_nt: TGTGCCAGCAGTAGTACCAAGCTGTTTCGCTCCTACGAGCAGTACTTC
d_call: TRBD1; j_call: TRBJ1-5; v_call: TRBV5-6; clone_size: -; cdr3_length: 15; cdr3_aa: CASSFWDSPYQPQHF; cdr3_nt: TGTGCCAGCAGCTTTTGGGACAGCCCCTATCAGCCCCAGCATTTT